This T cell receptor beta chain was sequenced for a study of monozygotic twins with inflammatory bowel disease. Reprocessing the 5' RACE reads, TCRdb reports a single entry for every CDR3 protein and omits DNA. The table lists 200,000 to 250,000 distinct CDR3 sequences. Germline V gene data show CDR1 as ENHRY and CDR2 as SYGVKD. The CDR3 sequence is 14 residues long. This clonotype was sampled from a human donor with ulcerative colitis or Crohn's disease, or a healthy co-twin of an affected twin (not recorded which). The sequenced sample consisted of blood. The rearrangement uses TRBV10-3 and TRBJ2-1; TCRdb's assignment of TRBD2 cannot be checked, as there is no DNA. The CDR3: CAIRKDSNYNEQFF.